Listed below are T cell receptor beta chains from one sample, sequenced in a study of T cell responses to AZD1222 COVID-19 vaccine. Assay used: immunoSEQ multiplex PCR; TCRdb lists only in-frame clones, some missing. Of 90,000 to 150,000 clones in the sample, about 89% are singletons; the top ten hold 4.5%. The material was peripheral blood, obtained on day 0 of AZD1222 vaccination. Receptors were obtained from an adult in good health. Each CDR3 is given with its conserved first and last residue. The D gene is left open where the match is weak. Clone size appears in some rows only: once, few, many, or a class for an expanded clone.

d_call	clone_size	v_call	j_call	cdr3_aa	cdr3_nt
NA	NA	TRBV28	TRBJ1-5	CASSGGGNQPQHF	TGTGCCAGCAGTGGAGGGGGCAATCAGCCCCAGCATTTT
NA	NA	TRBV18	TRBJ1-4	CASSPQRGLNEKLFF	TGTGCCAGCTCACCACAACGGGGCCTTAATGAAAAACTGTTTTTT
TRBD2	NA	TRBV6-5	TRBJ2-1	CASSRTSGGAFEQFF	TGTGCCAGCAGTAGGACTAGCGGGGGGGCTTTTGAGCAGTTCTTC
NA	NA	TRBV24-1	TRBJ2-3	CATSDIQGSHTDTQYF	TGTGCCACCAGTGACATTCAAGGCTCGCACACAGATACGCAGTATTTT
NA	NA	TRBV29-1	TRBJ2-7	CSVVQGYEQYF	TGCAGCGTGGTTCAAGGCTACGAGCAGTACTTC
NA	NA	TRBV11-2	TRBJ2-7	CASSLDPGAYEQYF	TGTGCCAGCAGCTTAGACCCTGGGGCCTACGAGCAGTACTTC
TRBD1	NA	TRBV5-1	TRBJ1-2	CASSPRTGDGYTF	TGCGCCAGCAGCCCGCGGACAGGGGATGGCTACACCTTC
NA	NA	TRBV24-1	TRBJ2-1	CATNSGTPYNEQFF	TGTGCCACCAACTCCGGGACACCTTACAATGAGCAGTTCTTC
NA	NA	TRBV28	TRBJ1-2	CASSPGFYGYTF	TGTGCCAGCAGTCCCGGGTTCTATGGCTACACCTTC
TRBD1	NA	TRBV5-6	TRBJ1-2	CASSFRDRAFYGYTF	TGTGCCAGCAGCTTTAGGGACAGAGCCTTCTATGGCTACACCTTC
NA	NA	TRBV27	TRBJ2-1	CASSQLGEQFF	TGTGCCAGCAGCCAGTTAGGTGAGCAGTTCTTC
TRBD1	NA	TRBV9	TRBJ2-2	CASSAPLGTGNTGELFF	TGTGCCAGCAGCGCCCCCCTGGGGACAGGTAACACCGGGGAGCTGTTTTTT
TRBD1	NA	TRBV5-5	TRBJ2-5	CASSLARGETQYF	TGCGCCAGCAGCTTGGCCAGGGGGGAGACCCAGTACTTC
TRBD1	once	TRBV28	TRBJ1-4	CASSLLLGQGDEKLFF	TGTGCCAGCAGTTTATTACTGGGACAGGGGGATGAAAAACTGTTTTTT
NA	few	TRBV4-2	TRBJ1-5	CASSRGVGPNQPQHF	TGTGCCAGCAGCCGGGGGGTCGGTCCCAATCAGCCCCAGCATTTT
TRBD2	once	TRBV7-3	TRBJ2-5	CASSLGWGGQETQYF	TGTGCCAGCAGCTTAGGATGGGGGGGACAAGAGACCCAGTACTTC
NA	NA	TRBV9	TRBJ1-1	CASSQTGQNTEAFF	TGTGCCAGCAGCCAAACAGGCCAGAACACTGAAGCTTTCTTT
TRBD2	NA	TRBV20-1	TRBJ2-1	CSASPTSAGYNEQFF	TGCAGTGCTAGTCCGACTAGCGCGGGATACAATGAGCAGTTCTTC
NA	NA	TRBV6-2/TRBV6-3	TRBJ1-5	CASSYRTVSNQPQHF	TGTGCCAGCAGTTACCGGACAGTGAGCAATCAGCCCCAGCATTTT
NA	NA	TRBV5-6	TRBJ2-7	CASSFGEIEYF	TGTGCCAGCAGCTTCGGGGAGATCGAGTACTTC
NA	medium-sized	TRBV27	TRBJ1-2	CASRPGTPGHGYTF	TGTGCCAGCAGACCAGGGACCCCTGGACATGGCTACACCTTC
NA	NA	TRBV24-1	TRBJ2-1	CATSDPDGIYNEQFF	TGTGCCACCAGTGACCCGGACGGGATTTACAATGAGCAGTTCTTC
TRBD1	NA	TRBV6-5	TRBJ1-2	CASSLDRDRSRYTF	TGTGCCAGCAGCCTCGACAGGGACCGGAGCCGCTACACCTTC
TRBD1	NA	TRBV6-1	TRBJ2-7	CASSDRGSTAYEQYF	TGTGCCAGCAGTGACAGGGGGTCCACTGCCTACGAGCAGTACTTC
TRBD1	NA	TRBV3-1/TRBV3-2	TRBJ2-7	CASSYTGGTGGYEQYF	TGTGCCAGCAGCTACACCGGCGGGACAGGGGGTTACGAGCAGTACTTC
TRBD2	once	TRBV5-1	TRBJ2-3	CASTTSGGASTDTQYF	TGCGCCAGCACAACTAGCGGGGGGGCCAGCACAGATACGCAGTATTTT
NA	NA	TRBV7-2	TRBJ1-1	CASSYTWGTEAFF	TGTGCCAGCAGCTACACATGGGGCACTGAAGCTTTCTTT
NA	NA	TRBV30	TRBJ1-3	CAWSRGVGSGNTIYF	TGTGCCTGGAGCCGCGGTGTGGGGTCTGGAAACACCATATATTTT
NA	NA	TRBV7-9	TRBJ1-5	CASSSSFVGGDNQPQHF	TGTGCCAGCAGCTCCTCCTTCGTGGGCGGAGACAATCAGCCCCAGCATTTT